The 6 T cell receptor beta chains below were found in one sample sequenced in a study of technical replicates of blood from a few donors (dated by TCRdb to the late 2010s). The library relied on the immunoSEQ multiplex PCR assay. TCRdb's version of the immuneACCESS table is confined to in-frame rearrangements and falls short of the full clone set. An unresolved V gene accounts for under half of the shortfall where checked; the remainder is of unknown origin. This sample lists roughly 56,000 clones; over 90% were detected once. 2.5% to 3.5% of the sample is held by the ten biggest clonotypes. Sequenced material: PBMCs. The receptors come from a human donor in good health. Some clones in this sample may be carry-over from other donors' samples.

The V call is TRBV18, the J call TRBJ2-7; 8 positions match TRBD2. V gave up 6 bases and J gave up 3 bases; unmatched junction bases: 13. CDR1 and CDR2 (germline): KGHSH, LQKENI. The CDR3 spans 16 residues. The CDR3 region is CASSLSVGGGSYEQYF. The CDR3 nucleotides are TGTGCCAGCTCGCTATCAGTCGGGGGGGGAAGCTACGAGCAGTACTTC.

The chain couples TRBV7-2 to TRBJ1-1; 7 bases align to TRBD1. Germline loops: CDR1 SGHTA, CDR2 FQGNSA. The CDR3 has 15 residues. Losses at the gene ends were 4 bases for V and 1 base for J; bases not matched to a gene: 6. The CDR3, as DNA: TGTGCCAGCAGCTACATACAGGGGTGGAACACTGAAGCTTTCTTT. Translating it yields CASSYIQGWNTEAFF. Together with reference TRBV7-2 and TRBJ1-1, the CDR3 gives the full variable domain: GAGVSQSPSNKVTEKGKDVELRCDPISGHTALYWYRQSLGQGLEFLIYFQGNSAPDKSGLPSDRFSAERTGGSVSTLTIQRTQQEDSAVYLCASSYIQGWNTEAFFGQGTRLTVV.

In its sample, this clone was seen once. V usage is TRBV7-6 and J usage is TRBJ2-7, with TRBD1 identical over 9 bases. The germline gives CDR1 SGHVS, CDR2 FNYEAQ. CDR3 size: 13 residues. The trim removed 3 bases at V and 6 bases at J, leaving 3 bases unmatched. The DNA for the CDR3 is TGTGCCAGCAGCTTGGGACAGGGTGCCGAGCAGTACTTC. The encoded protein is CASSLGQGAEQYF.

This clone was seen just once. This chain uses TRBV7-9 with TRBJ1-5; 7 nucleotides agree with TRBD1. The CDR3 consists of 14 residues. With 2 bases clipped from V and 2 bases from J, the junction kept 0 bases outside the gene matches. CDR1 is SEHNR and CDR2 is FQNEAQ in the germline V gene (reference sequence). CDR3 loop: CASSLTGGNQPQHF. The CDR3 region has the DNA TGTGCCAGCAGCTTAACAGGGGGCAATCAGCCCCAGCATTTT.

This chain connects TRBV7-2 to TRBJ2-5, with D possibly TRBD1 on 5 matching bases. The CDR3 totals 15 residues. CDR1 and CDR2 (germline): SGHTA, FQGNSA. V lost 5 bases to trimming and J lost 2 bases, with 15 bases between them. The CDR3 DNA follows: TGTGCCAGCAGCCTACAGGTAGACCTTCAAGAGACCCAGTACTTC. Translated, it gives CASSLQVDLQETQYF.

The chain recombines TRBV5-5 with TRBJ1-5; TRBD1 aligns across 10 bases. The V segment lost 4 bases and the J segment 2 bases; nucleotides outside the gene matches: 9. Germline lookup yields CDR1 SGHKS and CDR2 YYEKEE (reference sequence). The CDR3 loop spans 17 amino acids. The CDR3 region has the DNA TGTGCCAGCAGCCTGAACGCAGGGACAGGGGGCAATCAGCCCCAGCATTTT. Translating gives CASSLNAGTGGNQPQHF.